Each of the 6 T cell receptor beta chains below was sequenced from the same sample in a study of PD-L1 blockade in urothelial cancer. Time point of the sample: pretreatment peripheral blood. Clones were read by immunoSEQ multiplex PCR, and TCRdb kept only the in-frame ones, dropping some. The table has approximately 90,000 clones, around 83% seen once; the top ten hold over 2%. The input for sequencing was PBMCs, taken around atezolizumab (anti-PD-L1) treatment. These receptors all stem from a man aged 55 to 70 with urothelial cancer.

The chain joins TRBV1 to TRBJ2-5; whether TRBD2, the table's D call, matches the DNA was not checked. TRBV1 is a known pseudogene. This CDR3 has 16 amino acids. As DNA, the CDR3 is TGCACCAGCAGCCAAGAGTCTAGCGGGGGACAAGAGACCCAGTACTTC. This gives the protein CTSSQESSGGQETQYF.

V gene TRBV19 combines with J gene TRBJ1-1; TRBD1 might be the D (6 bases). This CDR3 is 13 amino acids long. The germline CDR1 and CDR2 sequences are LNHDA and SQIVND (reference sequence). V lost 6 bases and J 1 base, leaving 9 bases between the germline ends. DNA for the CDR3: TGTGCCAGTAGCCTACAGGGGAACACTGAAGCTTTCTTT. Amino acids: CASSLQGNTEAFF.

The genes are TRBV23-1 and TRBJ2-5; maybe TRBD1 (5 bases). TRBV23-1 is an ORF for which the function is uncertain. The CDR3 has 16 amino acids. Trimming pared 8 bases from V and 3 bases from J, leaving 22 bases between. The CDR3 reads CASEFRPLRVEETQYF. CDR3 DNA: TGCGCCAGCGAGTTTAGGCCACTCAGGGTTGAAGAGACCCAGTACTTC.

This clone was observed once. The rearrangement links TRBV7-6 to TRBJ2-6, with 8 bases that match TRBD1. This CDR3 spans 17 amino acids. Trimming cost V 5 bases and J 2 bases; bases outside gene matches: 8. The germline CDR1 and CDR2 sequences are SGHVS and FNYEAQ. CDR3 DNA sequence: TGTGCCAGCAGCCGGGACAGGTCCTTACCTGGGGCCAACGTCCTGACTTTC. Translated: CASSRDRSLPGANVLTF.

CDR3 in amino acids: CAISDPNRGLNQPQHF. CDR3 coding DNA: TGTGCCATCAGTGACCCCAACAGGGGGTTGAATCAGCCCCAGCATTTT. This sequence joins TRBV10-3 and TRBJ1-5, with 8 nucleotides matching TRBD1. This CDR3 has 16 amino acids. J lost 4 bases, V lost 3 bases, and 8 bases had no gene match. Germline V gives CDR1 ENHRY, CDR2 SYGVKD.

This clone was counted a single time. The genes are TRBV29-1 and TRBJ2-7; 9 bases are a match to TRBD1. Looked up from germline, CDR1 is SQVTM and CDR2 is ANQGSEA. The junction had 13 bases not matched to a gene; V was cut back by 6 bases and J by 4 bases. The CDR3 runs 15 residues. In DNA, the CDR3 is TGCAGCGTGCCAGTTTGGGGACAGGGAGGGTACGAGCAGTACTTC. Residues: CSVPVWGQGGYEQYF.